The 6 T cell receptor beta chains listed next were all sequenced from one sample in a study of T cell responses to AZD1222 COVID-19 vaccine. The repertoire was sequenced with immunoSEQ multiplex PCR; TCRdb's copy has only in-frame clones and lacks some. The sample includes fewer than 150,000 clones, 90% to 95% seen only once; the top ten take under 4%. The specimen was peripheral blood, collected on day 0 of AZD1222 vaccination. The receptors come from an adult in good health.

The genes are TRBV4-1 and TRBJ2-3, with D perhaps TRBD1 (5 bases). There are 13 residues in the CDR3. Trimming cost V 3 bases and J 2 bases, with 6 bases left between them. In germline, CDR1 is MGHRA, CDR2 YSYEKL. CDR3 sequence reads: CASSQTATDTQYF. The CDR3 nucleotides are TGCGCCAGCAGCCAGACAGCCACAGATACGCAGTATTTT.

The CDR3 loop is CASSPVLADEQFF. The CDR3 DNA reads TGTGCCAGCAGCCCCGTCCTAGCGGATGAGCAGTTCTTC. This chain uses TRBV9 with TRBJ2-1; the match to TRBD2 covers 7 bases. Trimming cost V 4 bases and J 8 bases; bases outside gene matches: 6. CDR1 SGDLS and CDR2 YYNGEE come from the germline V gene. This CDR3 comprises 13 residues.

This clone has just one count. Compared with germline, one end of the junction differs, possibly owing to a read error. The rearrangement uses TRBV10-3 and TRBJ1-1; D is unclear. This CDR3 is built from 11 residues. Per the germline V gene, CDR1 is ENHRY and CDR2 is SYGVKD. CDR3 DNA sequence: TGTGCCATCCGTGAGAACACTGAAGCTTTCTTT. Translated: CAIRENTEAFF.

The chain carries TRBV6-6 and TRBJ2-2; weak D call: TRBD2 (6 bases). Germline lookup yields CDR1 MNHNY and CDR2 SVGAGI (reference sequence). The V and J ends lost 0 bases and 0 bases respectively, with 8 bases between them. The CDR3 runs 16 residues. CDR3 in amino acids: CASSYSSGANTGELFF. For the CDR3, the DNA is TGTGCCAGCAGTTACTCTAGCGGAGCGAACACCGGGGAGCTGTTTTTT.

In this sample, this clone turned up a few times. The rearrangement joins TRBV2 to TRBJ2-1; no reliable D call. V was clipped by 6 bases and J by 0 bases, with 9 bases between them. The CDR3 length is 14 residues. Per germline, CDR1 SNHLY and CDR2 FYNNEI. The CDR3 bases are TGTGCCAGCAGATTCACGAGCTCCTACAATGAGCAGTTCTTC. It translates to CASRFTSSYNEQFF. The full variable domain, completed using reference TRBV2 and TRBJ2-1, is EPEVTQTPSHQVTQMGQEVILRCVPISNHLYFYWYRQILGQKVEFLVSFYNNEISEKSEIFDDQFSVERPDGSNFTLKIRSTKLEDSAMYFCASRFTSSYNEQFFGPGTRLTVL.

The chain recombines TRBV3-1 (or the pseudogene TRBV3-2) with TRBJ1-1; no definite D call. Trimming stripped 3 bases from V and 1 base from J, with 0 bases between. The germline V gene has CDR1 LGHDT and CDR2 YNNKEL (reference sequence). The CDR3 spans 11 residues. CDR3 nucleotide sequence: TGTGCCAGCAGCCAGAACACTGAAGCTTTCTTT. This codes for CASSQNTEAFF.